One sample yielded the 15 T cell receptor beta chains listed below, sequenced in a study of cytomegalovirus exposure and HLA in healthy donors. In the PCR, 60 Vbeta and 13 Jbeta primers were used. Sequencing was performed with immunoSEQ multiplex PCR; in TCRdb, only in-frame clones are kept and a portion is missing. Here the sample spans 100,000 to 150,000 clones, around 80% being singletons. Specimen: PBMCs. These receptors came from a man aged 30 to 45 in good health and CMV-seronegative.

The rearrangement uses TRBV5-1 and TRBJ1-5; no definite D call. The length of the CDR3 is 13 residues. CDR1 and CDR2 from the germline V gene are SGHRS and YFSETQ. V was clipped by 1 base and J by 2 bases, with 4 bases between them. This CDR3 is CASSLTGNQPQHF. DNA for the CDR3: TGCGCCAGCAGCTTGACGGGCAATCAGCCCCAGCATTTT.

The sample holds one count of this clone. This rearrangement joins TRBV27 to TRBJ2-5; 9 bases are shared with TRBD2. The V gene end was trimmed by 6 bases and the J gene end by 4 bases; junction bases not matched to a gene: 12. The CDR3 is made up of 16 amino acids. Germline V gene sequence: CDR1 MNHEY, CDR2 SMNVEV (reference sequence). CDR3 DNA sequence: TGTGCCAGCAGGGGCCTGAGCGGGGGGCCCACAGAGACCCAGTACTTC. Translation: CASRGLSGGPTETQYF.

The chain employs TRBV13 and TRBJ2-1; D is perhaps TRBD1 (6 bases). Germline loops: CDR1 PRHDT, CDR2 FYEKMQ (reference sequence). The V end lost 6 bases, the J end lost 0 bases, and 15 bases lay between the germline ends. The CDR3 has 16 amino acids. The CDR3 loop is CASRPRTVASYNEQFF. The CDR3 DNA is TGTGCCAGCAGGCCACGGACAGTTGCCTCCTACAATGAGCAGTTCTTC.

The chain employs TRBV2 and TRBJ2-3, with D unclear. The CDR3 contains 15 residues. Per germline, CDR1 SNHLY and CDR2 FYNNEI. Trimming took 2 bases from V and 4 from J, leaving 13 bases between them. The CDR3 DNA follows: TGTGCCAGCAGTGAAACGGTGGGTCGGGCAGATACGCAGTATTTT. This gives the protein CASSETVGRADTQYF.

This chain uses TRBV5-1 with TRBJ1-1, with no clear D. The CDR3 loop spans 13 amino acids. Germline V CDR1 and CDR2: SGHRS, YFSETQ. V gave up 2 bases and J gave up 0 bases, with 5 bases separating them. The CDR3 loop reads CASSFRLNTEAFF. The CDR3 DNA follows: TGCGCCAGCAGCTTCAGGTTGAACACTGAAGCTTTCTTT.

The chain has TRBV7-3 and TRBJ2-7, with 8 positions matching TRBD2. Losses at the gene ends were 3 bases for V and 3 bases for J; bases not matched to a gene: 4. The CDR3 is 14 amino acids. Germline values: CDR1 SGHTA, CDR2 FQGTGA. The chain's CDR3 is CASSFSSGNYEQYF. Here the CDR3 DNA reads TGTGCCAGCAGCTTTAGTAGCGGGAACTACGAGCAGTACTTC.

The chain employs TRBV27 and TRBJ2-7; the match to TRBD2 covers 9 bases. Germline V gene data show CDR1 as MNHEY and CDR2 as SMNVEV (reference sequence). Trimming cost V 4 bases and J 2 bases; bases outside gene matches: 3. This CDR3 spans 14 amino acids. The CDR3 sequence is CASSSSGMPYEQYF. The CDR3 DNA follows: TGTGCCAGCAGTTCTAGCGGGATGCCCTACGAGCAGTACTTC.

Written as DNA, the CDR3 is TGTGCCAACCGGGACAGGGACAATGAGCAGTTCTTC. As protein: CANRDRDNEQFF. The rearrangement links TRBV2 to TRBJ2-1; 9 bases are a match to TRBD1. From germline, CDR1 is SNHLY and CDR2 FYNNEI. J gave up 5 bases and V 10 bases, and 3 bases lay outside the gene matches. This CDR3 region has 12 residues.

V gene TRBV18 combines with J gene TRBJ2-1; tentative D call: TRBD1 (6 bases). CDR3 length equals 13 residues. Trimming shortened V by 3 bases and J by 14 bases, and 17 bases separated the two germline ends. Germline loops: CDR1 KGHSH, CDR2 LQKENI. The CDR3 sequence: CASSPKTGGREFF. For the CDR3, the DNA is TGTGCCAGCTCACCCAAGACAGGCGGCCGGGAGTTCTTC.

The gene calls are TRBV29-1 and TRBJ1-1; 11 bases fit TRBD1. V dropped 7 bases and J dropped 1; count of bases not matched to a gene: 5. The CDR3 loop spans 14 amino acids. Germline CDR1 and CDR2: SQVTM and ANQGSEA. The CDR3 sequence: CSAGQGAGNTEAFF. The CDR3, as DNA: TGCAGCGCAGGACAGGGGGCAGGGAACACTGAAGCTTTCTTT. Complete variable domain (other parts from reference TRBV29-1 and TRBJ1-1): SAVISQKPSRDICQRGTSLTIQCQVDSQVTMMFWYRQQPGQSLTLIATANQGSEATYESGFVIDKFPISRPNLTFSTLTVSNMSPEDSSIYLCSAGQGAGNTEAFFGQGTRLTVV.

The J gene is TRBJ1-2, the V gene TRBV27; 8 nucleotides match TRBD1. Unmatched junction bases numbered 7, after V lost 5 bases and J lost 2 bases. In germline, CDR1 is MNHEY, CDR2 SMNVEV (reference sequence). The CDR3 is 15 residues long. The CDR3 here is CASSERQGRNYGYTF. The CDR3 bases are TGTGCCAGCAGTGAGAGACAGGGGCGGAACTATGGCTACACCTTC.

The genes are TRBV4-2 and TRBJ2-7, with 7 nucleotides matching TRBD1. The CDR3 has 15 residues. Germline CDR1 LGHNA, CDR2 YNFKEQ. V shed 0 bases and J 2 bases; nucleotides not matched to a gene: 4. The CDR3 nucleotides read TGTGCCAGCAGCCAAGATGACAGGGAAACCTACGAGCAGTACTTC. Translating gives CASSQDDRETYEQYF.

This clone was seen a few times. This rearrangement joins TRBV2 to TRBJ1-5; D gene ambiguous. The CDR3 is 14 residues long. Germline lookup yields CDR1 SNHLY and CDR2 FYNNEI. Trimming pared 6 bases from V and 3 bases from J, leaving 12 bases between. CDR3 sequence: CASSVDKYNQPQHF. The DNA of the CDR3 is TGTGCCAGCAGCGTTGACAAATACAATCAGCCCCAGCATTTT.

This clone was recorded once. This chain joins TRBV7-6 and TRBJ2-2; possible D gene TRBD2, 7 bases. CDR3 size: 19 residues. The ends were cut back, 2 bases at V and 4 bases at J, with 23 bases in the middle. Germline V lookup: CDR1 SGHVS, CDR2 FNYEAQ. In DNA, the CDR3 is TGTGCCAGCAGCTTATATGCTAGCGGACAGCCTCAAGGCACCGGGGAGCTGTTTTTT. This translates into CASSLYASGQPQGTGELFF.

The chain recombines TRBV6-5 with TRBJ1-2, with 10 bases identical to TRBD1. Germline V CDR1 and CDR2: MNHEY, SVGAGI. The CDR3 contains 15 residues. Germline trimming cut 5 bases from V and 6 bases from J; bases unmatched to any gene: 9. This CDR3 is CASSDLTTGGNGYTF. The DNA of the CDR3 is TGTGCCAGCAGTGACTTAACGACAGGGGGCAATGGCTACACCTTC.